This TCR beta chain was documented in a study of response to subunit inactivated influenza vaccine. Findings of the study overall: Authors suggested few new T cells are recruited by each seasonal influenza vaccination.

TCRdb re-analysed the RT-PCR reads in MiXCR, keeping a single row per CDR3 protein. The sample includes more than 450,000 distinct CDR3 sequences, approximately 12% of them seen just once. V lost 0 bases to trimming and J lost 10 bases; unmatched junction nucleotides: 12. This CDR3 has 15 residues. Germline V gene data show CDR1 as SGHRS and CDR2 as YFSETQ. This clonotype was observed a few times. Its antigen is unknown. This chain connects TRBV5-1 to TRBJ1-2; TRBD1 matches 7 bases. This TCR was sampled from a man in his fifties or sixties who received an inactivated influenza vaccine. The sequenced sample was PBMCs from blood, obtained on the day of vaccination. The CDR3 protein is CASSLAGTASSDYTF. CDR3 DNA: TGCGCCAGCAGCTTGGCCGGGACAGCCTCGTCAGACTACACCTTC.